One and the same sample provided the 25 T cell receptor beta chains below, sequenced in a study of CD8+ T cells in alopecia areata. After isolation, RNA underwent reverse transcription to generate cDNA as the sequencing template. Clones were read by immunoSEQ multiplex PCR, and TCRdb kept only the in-frame ones, dropping some. The profile covers about 19,000 clones, none occurring a single time. It was with CD4, CD8alpha, NKG2D, NKG2ACE and other markers that pooled cutaneous lymph node cells were sorted. The source material was CD8+ T cells sorted from a lymph node. The receptor set was obtained from a C3H/HeJ mouse with alopecia areata. The MHC haplotype of the strain is H2-k.

This clone has a count of ten or more. Genes and germline are mouse. The read gets to within 4 residues of the CDR3 end, and the germline J gene fills in the rest. The chain has TRBV1 and TRBJ1-1; D not resolved. Germline CDR1 and CDR2: NSQYPW and LRSPGD (reference sequence). The CDR3 has 12 residues. The covered CDR3 bases are TGCACCTGCAGTGCAGAACTGGGA. It encodes CTCSAELG. The CDR3 in its entirety is CTCSAELGEVFF.

On this clone itself: Gene names and germline refer to mouse. The CDR3 is cut off 4 residues early in the read; its end comes from the germline J gene. This chain connects TRBV19 to TRBJ2-1; tentative D call: TRBD1 (6 bases). The germline CDR1 and CDR2 sequences are FNHDT and SITEND (reference sequence). The V gene lost 10 bases and the J gene lost 3 bases, with 11 bases spanning the gap. The CDR3 runs 12 residues. The CDR3 spells CAAGDIYAEQFF. The part of the CDR3 DNA that was read is TGTGCCGCGGGGGACATCTATGCT.

There are a few counts of this clone. Mouse names are used for the genes. Read sequence stops 4 residues before the CDR3 end, and the germline J gene provides the missing end. This chain connects TRBV16 to TRBJ2-7; 7 bases agree with TRBD2. CDR1 is SGHSA and CDR2 is FRNQAP in the germline V gene. This CDR3 comprises 12 residues. The sequenced part of the CDR3 DNA is TGTGCAAGCAGCATACTGGGGTAT. Residues: CASSILGY. The whole CDR3 sequence reads CASSILGYEQYF.

This clone has more than one count but fewer than ten. The germline and genes are mouse ones. The read stops 4 residues short of the end of the CDR3; the missing end is completed from the germline J gene. V usage is TRBV29 and J usage is TRBJ2-5, with 8 bases identical to TRBD1. CDR1 MSHET and CDR2 SYDVDS come from the germline V gene. The CDR3 runs 12 residues. The CDR3 protein is CASTQGADTQYF. The covered CDR3 bases are TGTGCTAGCACCCAGGGGGCAGAC.

This clone was seen many times. Gene names are mouse gene names. The DNA ends 4 residues before the CDR3 does, and the rest of the CDR3 is filled in from the germline J gene. The chain is built from TRBV13-1 and TRBJ2-7; the match to TRBD1 covers 7 bases. J gave up 0 bases and V 1 base, and 4 bases lay outside the gene matches. There are 15 residues in the CDR3. The germline gives CDR1 NSHNY, CDR2 SYGAGN. CDR3 DNA, as far as it was read: TGTGCCAGCAGTGATTGGGACAGCGCCTCCTAT. Translation gives CASSDWDSASY. The full-length CDR3 reads as CASSDWDSASYEQYF.

This clone came up many times. The TCRdb protein fails to match the DNA translation at residue 13; the protein reported here was translated from the DNA. Gene labels here are mouse ones. The sequenced fragment ends 3 residues before the CDR3 boundary, so the rest is inferred from the germline J gene. The chain links TRBV1 to TRBJ1-6, with D possibly matching TRBD1 (6 bases). TRBJ1-6 is recorded as an ORF, its role being uncertain. The CDR3 covers 16 residues. CDR1 and CDR2 (germline): NSQYPW, LRSPGD (reference sequence). Trimming removed 4 bases at V and 0 bases at J, with 10 bases between. The CDR3 bases that were read are TGCACCTGCAGTGACCGACAGGATTCCTATAATTCGCCC. This encodes CTCSDRQDSYNSP. The CDR3 in full is CTCSDRQDSYNSPLYF.

In its sample, this clone was seen many times. The database protein in TCRdb disagrees with the DNA translation at residue 12; the sequence shown here was translated from the DNA. Mouse gene names and germline throughout. The missing CDR3 end, 3 residues past where the read stops, is filled in from the germline J gene. The chain has TRBV13-2 and TRBJ1-6, with D possibly matching TRBD1 (6 bases). TRBJ1-6 is identified as an open reading frame with a role that is uncertain. Trimming left V 5 bases short and J 0 bases short, with 9 bases between. CDR1 and CDR2 from the germline V gene are NNHNN and SYGAGS (reference sequence). The CDR3 runs to 15 residues. The sequenced CDR3 bases are TGTGCCAGCGGGCACAGGGATTCCTATAATTCGCCC. Residues: CASGHRDSYNSP. From start to end, the CDR3 is CASGHRDSYNSPLYF.

At least ten counts were recorded for this clone. The genes and germline here are from mouse. The read comes to an end 4 residues before the CDR3 does, leaving the germline J gene to fill in the end. The rearrangement joins TRBV1 to TRBJ2-3; 9 bases are a match to TRBD2. CDR3 length equals 16 residues. Germline CDR1 is NSQYPW and CDR2 is LRSPGD (reference sequence). Losses at the gene ends were 1 base for V and 0 bases for J; bases not matched to a gene: 2. The CDR3 sequence: CTCSAGDWGSAETLYF. The part of the CDR3 DNA that was read is TGCACCTGCAGTGCAGGTGACTGGGGGAGTGCAGAA.

In the case of this clone: The gene names given are mouse names. The sequence runs out 4 residues before the end of the CDR3; the remainder is reconstructed from the germline J gene. This chain links TRBV29 with TRBJ1-2, with 8 bases matching TRBD1. There are 14 residues in the CDR3. Per germline, CDR1 MSHET and CDR2 SYDVDS. The ends lost 7 bases at V and 0 bases at J; junction bases unmatched: 4. The CDR3 here is CASNNRGANSDYTF. CDR3 DNA, as far as it was read: TGTGCTAGCAACAACAGGGGGGCAAACTCC.

This clone was seen only a few times. Gene names and germline refer to mouse. Coverage ceases 4 residues before the CDR3 finishes, and the germline J gene fills in the end. The chain combines TRBV5 with TRBJ2-5, with TRBD1 matching over 11 bases. The CDR3 contains 14 residues. CDR1 and CDR2 (germline): LGHNA, YNLKQL (reference sequence). The part of the CDR3 DNA that was read is TGTGCCAGCAGCCAGGGACAGGGGGAAGAC. Translating it yields CASSQGQGED. The whole CDR3 is CASSQGQGEDTQYF.

This clone was seen a handful of times. Gene names and germline match the mouse. The CDR3 extends 4 residues past the end of the read, so its final part is completed from the germline J gene. This sequence joins TRBV1 and TRBJ1-1; TRBD1 agrees at 9 bases. From germline, CDR1 is NSQYPW and CDR2 LRSPGD (reference sequence). The CDR3 is 15 residues long. V lost 4 bases and J lost 1; bases outside the gene matches: 4. The sequenced CDR3 bases are TGCACCTGCAGTGGGGGACAGGGAGGAAACACA. Encoded protein: CTCSGGQGGNT. The full CDR3 protein is CTCSGGQGGNTEVFF.

About this clone itself: A mismatch at residue 12 separates the TCRdb protein from the translated DNA, so the protein presented here was translated from the DNA. Gene names denote mouse genes. Read coverage stops 3 residues before the CDR3 terminus; the germline J gene supplies the remainder. V gene TRBV19 combines with J gene TRBJ1-3; 9 nucleotides align to TRBD1. CDR3 size: 15 residues. V trimming: 4 bases; J trimming: 4 bases; junction bases outside the gene matches: 6. Germline CDR1 and CDR2: FNHDT and SITEND (reference sequence). The chain's CDR3 is CASSAGTGRGNTLYF. Partial CDR3 DNA: TGTGCCAGCAGTGCCGGGACAGGGCGGGGAAATACG. The full variable domain, rest sourced from reference TRBV19 and TRBJ1-3, is GGIITQTPKFLIGQEGQKLTLKCQQNFNHDTMYWYRQDSGKGLRLIYYSITENDLQKGDLSEGYDASREKKSSFSLTVTSAQKNEMAVFLCASSAGTGRGNTLYFGEGSRLIVV.

This clone was seen only a few times. Gene names follow the mouse nomenclature. Read coverage stops 4 residues before the CDR3 terminus; the germline J gene supplies the remainder. V and J are TRBV19 and TRBJ1-4, with 7 bases fitting TRBD1. V dropped 5 bases and J dropped 2; count of bases not matched to a gene: 9. Germline CDR1 FNHDT, CDR2 SITEND (reference sequence). The CDR3 spans 16 residues. The covered CDR3 bases are TGTGCCAGCAGCCCCCGAACAGGGGTGTCCAACGAA. It translates to CASSPRTGVSNE. The CDR3 reads in full as CASSPRTGVSNERLFF. The whole variable domain, filled in from reference TRBV19 and TRBJ1-4, reads GGIITQTPKFLIGQEGQKLTLKCQQNFNHDTMYWYRQDSGKGLRLIYYSITENDLQKGDLSEGYDASREKKSSFSLTVTSAQKNEMAVFLCASSPRTGVSNERLFFGHGTKLSVL.

A remark on this clone: These gene names are mouse names. The read halts 4 residues ahead of the CDR3 end, with the missing end drawn from the germline J gene. The chain joins TRBV13-1 to TRBJ1-2; a possible D gene is TRBD1 (6 bases). Trimming cost V 0 bases and J 4 bases, with 10 bases left between them. CDR1 is NSHNY, CDR2 SYGAGN, per germline. The CDR3 contains 14 residues. Partial CDR3 DNA: TGTGCCAGCAGTGATGCACCAGGGGCCTCC. Encoded protein: CASSDAPGAS. In full, the CDR3 is CASSDAPGASDYTF.

By sample share, this clone is medium-sized. All gene names here are mouse names. The read comes to an end 4 residues before the CDR3 does, leaving the germline J gene to fill in the end. The genes are TRBV13-3 and TRBJ2-1; 7 bases line up with TRBD2. V trimming: 5 bases; J trimming: 3 bases; junction bases outside the gene matches: 2. Germline V gene lookup returns CDR1 NNHDY and CDR2 SYVADS. The length of the CDR3 is 13 residues. The CDR3 here is CASRGLSYAEQFF. CDR3 DNA (partial): TGTGCCAGCAGGGGACTGAGCTATGCT.

Concerning this clone itself: The genes and germline here are from mouse. From the germline J gene comes the end of the CDR3, since the read stops 4 residues before it. This chain links TRBV13-3 with TRBJ2-4; 9 bases line up with TRBD1. CDR3 size: 14 residues. Looked up from germline, CDR1 is NNHDY and CDR2 is SYVADS. Unmatched junction bases numbered 4, after V lost 5 bases and J lost 3 bases. The chain's CDR3 is CASSPTGGQNTLYF. Incomplete CDR3 DNA: TGTGCCAGCAGCCCCACAGGGGGCCAAAAC.

This clone was detected ten times or more. Gene names follow the mouse nomenclature. CDR3 residues: CASSPTGGDQDTQYF. The CDR3 bases that were read are TGTGCCAGCAGTCCGACTGGGGGCGACCAAGAC. This sequence joins TRBV13-3 and TRBJ2-5; TRBD2 matches at 9 bases. The read falls 4 residues short of the CDR3 end, and the missing part is taken from the germline J gene. Per the germline V gene, CDR1 is NNHDY and CDR2 is SYVADS. Trimming at V came to 4 bases and at J to 1 base, leaving 4 bases not matched to a gene. This CDR3 has 15 residues.

This clone showed up many times. The genes are named according to mouse. The read stops 4 residues short of the end of the CDR3; the missing end is completed from the germline J gene. This chain connects TRBV1 to TRBJ1-4; D gene unclear. The CDR3 contains 15 residues. Germline CDR1 and CDR2: NSQYPW and LRSPGD (reference sequence). V was cut by 3 bases and J by 0 bases, with 8 bases left in between. CDR3 DNA (partial): TGCACCTGCAGTGCCATAAATTTTTCCAACGAA. Translation gives CTCSAINFSNE. Given in full, the CDR3 is CTCSAINFSNERLFF.

This clone was recorded at least ten times. The gene names given are mouse names. The CDR3 end falls 4 residues outside the read, so it is completed with the germline J gene. The chain employs TRBV13-3 and TRBJ2-3; 10 bases agree with TRBD2. The CDR3 consists of 15 residues. CDR1 is NNHDY, CDR2 SYVADS, per germline. With V trimmed by 2 bases and J by 3 bases, 3 bases remained unmatched. The CDR3 is CASSEGWGGAETLYF. The covered CDR3 bases are TGTGCCAGCAGTGAAGGCTGGGGGGGCGCAGAA.

In the case of this clone: Gene names and germline refer to mouse. Read coverage stops 4 residues before the CDR3 terminus; the germline J gene supplies the remainder. This chain connects TRBV13-2 to TRBJ2-3, with 9 bases fitting TRBD1. Germline V gives CDR1 NNHNN, CDR2 SYGAGS (reference sequence). This CDR3 region has 16 residues. V gave up 3 bases and J gave up 0 bases; unmatched junction bases: 5. The CDR3 here is CASGAPGQGSAETLYF. The CDR3 bases that were read are TGTGCCAGCGGTGCTCCGGGACAGGGTAGTGCAGAA.

About this clone itself: The genes and germline here are from mouse. Read sequence stops 4 residues before the CDR3 end, and the germline J gene provides the missing end. V gene TRBV1 combines with J gene TRBJ2-7; 9 positions agree with TRBD1. In germline, CDR1 is NSQYPW, CDR2 LRSPGD (reference sequence). The CDR3 spans 14 residues. CDR3 bases read: TGCACCTGCAGTGCCAACAGGGGGCCATAT. Protein product: CTCSANRGPY. The full-length CDR3 reads as CTCSANRGPYEQYF. Looking up the rest from reference TRBV1 and TRBJ2-7 gives the full variable domain: VTLLEQNPRWRLVPRGQAVNLRCILKNSQYPWMSWYQQDLQKQLQWLFTLRSPGDKEVKSLPGADYLATRVTDTELRLQVANMSQGRTLYCTCSANRGPYEQYFGPGTRLTVL.

This clone was detected ten times or more. Germline and genes here are mouse. The read finishes 4 residues shy of the CDR3 end, and the germline J gene is used to complete it. Other DNA sequences in the sample encode the same CDR3. The chain links TRBV1 to TRBJ2-7; D may be TRBD1 (6 bases). The CDR3 is 13 residues long. Germline-derived CDR1 and CDR2 are NSQYPW and LRSPGD (reference sequence). The CDR3 bases that were read are TGCACCTGCAGTGCAGGGGACATTTAT. This encodes CTCSAGDIY. The entire CDR3 protein reads CTCSAGDIYEQYF. The full variable domain, with the rest looked up from reference TRBV1 and TRBJ2-7, is VTLLEQNPRWRLVPRGQAVNLRCILKNSQYPWMSWYQQDLQKQLQWLFTLRSPGDKEVKSLPGADYLATRVTDTELRLQVANMSQGRTLYCTCSAGDIYEQYFGPGTRLTVL.

As regards this clone: Mouse gene names and germline throughout. The CDR3 end is not reached by the read, which stops 4 residues before it; the germline J gene fills it in. This chain links TRBV1 with TRBJ1-1; D is undetermined. The germline V and J ends were trimmed by 0 bases and 1 base, with 9 bases remaining between them. Germline values: CDR1 NSQYPW, CDR2 LRSPGD (reference sequence). The CDR3 loop spans 15 amino acids. CDR3 amino acids: CTCSADHAENTEVFF. The CDR3 bases that were read are TGCACCTGCAGTGCAGATCACGCAGAAAACACA.

In its sample, this clone was seen many times. Germline and genes: mouse. The read finishes 4 residues shy of the CDR3 end, and the germline J gene is used to complete it. The chain couples TRBV13-3 to TRBJ2-1; a weak D match, TRBD2 (6 bases). CDR3 length: 14 residues. Germline V gives CDR1 NNHDY, CDR2 SYVADS. Trimming removed 3 bases from V and 2 bases from J, with 9 bases in between. The sequenced CDR3 bases are TGTGCCAGCAGTGTGCTGGGGTACTATGCT. It translates to CASSVLGYYA. The entire CDR3 sequence reads CASSVLGYYAEQFF.

This clone was counted at least ten times. The genes and germline here are from mouse. The CDR3 end lies 4 residues beyond the end of the read and is filled in from the germline J gene. J is TRBJ2-7 and V is TRBV13-3; 8 bases align to TRBD1. CDR1 is NNHDY and CDR2 is SYVADS in the germline V gene. The CDR3 sequence is 14 residues long. The CDR3: CASSDDRGIYEQYF. CDR3 bases read: TGTGCCAGCAGTGATGACAGGGGGATTTAT.